The rows below give T cell receptor beta chains drawn from one sample of a study of shared clonotypes between healthy human individuals. Sequencing was performed with immunoSEQ multiplex PCR; in TCRdb, only in-frame clones are kept and a portion is missing. Of just over 2,000,000 clones in the sample, 90% to 95% were seen once. The sample comprised naive CD4+ T cells sorted from blood. The receptors stem from a man between 18 and 35 years old in good health. The CDR3 runs from the conserved cysteine through the conserved F or W. Fields, in order: J gene, V gene, CDR3 protein.

J gene: TRBJ1-6
V gene: TRBV10-3
CDR3 protein: CAISEGTGGGSPLHF

J gene: TRBJ2-7
V gene: TRBV7-2
CDR3 protein: CASSHRASTSGYEQYF

J gene: TRBJ2-5
V gene: TRBV4-1
CDR3 protein: CASSPRTVQETQYF

J gene: TRBJ2-2
V gene: TRBV7-2
CDR3 protein: CASSLFALAGPANTGELFF

J gene: TRBJ1-6
V gene: TRBV11-2
CDR3 protein: CASSLAGSTSSPLHF

J gene: TRBJ1-6
V gene: TRBV13
CDR3 protein: CASWAEGPKGRLNSPLHF

J gene: TRBJ2-3
V gene: TRBV5-1
CDR3 protein: CASSLGSATDTQYF

J gene: TRBJ1-5
V gene: TRBV6-1
CDR3 protein: CASSASGQGGQPQHF

J gene: TRBJ2-3
V gene: TRBV18
CDR3 protein: CASSPPQIRASTDTQYF

J gene: TRBJ1-1
V gene: TRBV10-2
CDR3 protein: CASSADQTEAFF

J gene: TRBJ2-5
V gene: TRBV19
CDR3 protein: CASSTRTGTQETQYF

J gene: TRBJ1-5
V gene: TRBV6-4
CDR3 protein: CASSDSGSRDPSNQPQHF

J gene: TRBJ1-3
V gene: TRBV6-1
CDR3 protein: CASSEIRGDTIYF

J gene: TRBJ1-2
V gene: TRBV5-5
CDR3 protein: CASSRGQGVLYGYTF

J gene: TRBJ1-1
V gene: TRBV7-8
CDR3 protein: CASSLVSGHGMNTEAFF

J gene: TRBJ2-5
V gene: TRBV30
CDR3 protein: CAWSQPSGGTYQSYF

J gene: TRBJ2-3
V gene: TRBV5-1
CDR3 protein: CASSLAQFTDTQYF

J gene: TRBJ2-2
V gene: TRBV2
CDR3 protein: CASSAAGGAGELFF

J gene: TRBJ1-1
V gene: TRBV9
CDR3 protein: CASSVDRAPNTEAFF

J gene: TRBJ1-2
V gene: TRBV19
CDR3 protein: CASSIRGGGYGYTF

J gene: TRBJ1-2
V gene: TRBV5-4
CDR3 protein: CASSLQGTNYGYTF

J gene: TRBJ1-2
V gene: TRBV10-3
CDR3 protein: CAIGSSLGQGQTFYGYTF

J gene: TRBJ2-2
V gene: TRBV19
CDR3 protein: CASSMFPDRSTGELFF

J gene: TRBJ1-1
V gene: TRBV18
CDR3 protein: CASSPWQGRHTEAFF

J gene: TRBJ2-7
V gene: TRBV5-1
CDR3 protein: CASRQGQGSEQYF

J gene: TRBJ1-3
V gene: TRBV7-3
CDR3 protein: CASSLQGSAGNTIYF

J gene: TRBJ1-6
V gene: TRBV2
CDR3 protein: CASCLEGALSYNSPLHF

J gene: TRBJ2-3
V gene: TRBV5-1
CDR3 protein: CASFQGSTDTQYF

J gene: TRBJ2-3
V gene: TRBV10-2
CDR3 protein: CASNGQGRRDTQYF

J gene: TRBJ1-3
V gene: TRBV6-5
CDR3 protein: CASSPRGFSGNTIYF

J gene: TRBJ1-5
V gene: TRBV18
CDR3 protein: CASSPTGGDQPQHF

J gene: TRBJ2-7
V gene: TRBV5-4
CDR3 protein: CASSLSGTGGSYEQYF

J gene: TRBJ1-5
V gene: TRBV5-1
CDR3 protein: CASSEGQSNQPQHF

J gene: TRBJ2-2
V gene: TRBV5-4
CDR3 protein: CASRLNANTGELFF

J gene: TRBJ2-1
V gene: TRBV11-1
CDR3 protein: CASSAGTGLNEQFF

J gene: TRBJ2-3
V gene: TRBV28
CDR3 protein: CASSLRGTGLRTDTQYF

J gene: TRBJ1-1
V gene: TRBV10-3
CDR3 protein: CAIRMDSLNTEAFF

J gene: TRBJ1-4
V gene: TRBV10-3
CDR3 protein: CAISESTNEKLFF

J gene: TRBJ1-1
V gene: TRBV15
CDR3 protein: CATSRRGGTEAFF

J gene: TRBJ2-7
V gene: TRBV6-1
CDR3 protein: CASSEPPRTSGLYEQYF

J gene: TRBJ1-4
V gene: TRBV5-1
CDR3 protein: CASSLVVGLGYEKLFF

J gene: TRBJ2-3
V gene: TRBV15
CDR3 protein: CATRDRSTLSTDTQYF

J gene: TRBJ1-4
V gene: TRBV7-2
CDR3 protein: CASSPGGVGEKLFF

J gene: TRBJ2-7
V gene: TRBV30
CDR3 protein: CAWRPGHFYEQYF

J gene: TRBJ2-7
V gene: TRBV27
CDR3 protein: CASSSGHEQYF

J gene: TRBJ2-7
V gene: TRBV27
CDR3 protein: CASPATSYEQYF

J gene: TRBJ1-2
V gene: TRBV7-9
CDR3 protein: CASSLSGKANYGYTF

J gene: TRBJ2-3
V gene: TRBV10-3
CDR3 protein: CAISEGLPDTQYF

J gene: TRBJ2-3
V gene: TRBV18
CDR3 protein: CASSLVGATDTQYF

J gene: TRBJ2-7
V gene: TRBV29-1
CDR3 protein: CSVGSRLATYEQYF

J gene: TRBJ1-5
V gene: TRBV27
CDR3 protein: CASSLGGNKVQPQHF

J gene: TRBJ1-3
V gene: TRBV10-3
CDR3 protein: CAIRAPGNTIYF

J gene: TRBJ1-2
V gene: TRBV29-1
CDR3 protein: CSVEQSDGYTF